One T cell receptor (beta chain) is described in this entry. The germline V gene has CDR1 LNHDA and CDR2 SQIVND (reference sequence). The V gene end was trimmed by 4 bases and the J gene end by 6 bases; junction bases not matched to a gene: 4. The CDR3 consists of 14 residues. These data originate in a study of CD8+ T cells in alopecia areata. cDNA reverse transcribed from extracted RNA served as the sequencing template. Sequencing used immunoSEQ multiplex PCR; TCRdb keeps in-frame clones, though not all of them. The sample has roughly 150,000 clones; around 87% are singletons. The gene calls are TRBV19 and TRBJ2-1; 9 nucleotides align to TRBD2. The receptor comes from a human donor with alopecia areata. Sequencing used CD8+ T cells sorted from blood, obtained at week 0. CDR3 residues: CASSNAGGPNEQFF. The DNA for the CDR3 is TGTGCCAGTAGTAATGCGGGGGGGCCCAATGAGCAGTTCTTC.